The 20 T cell receptor beta chains below come from one sample, sequenced in a study of CD8+ T cells in alopecia areata. Treatment defined: oral pan-JAK inhibitor, 5-10 mg twice daily. Sequencing used cDNA as its template, made by extracting RNA and reverse transcribing it. Here immunoSEQ multiplex PCR was the method, and the copy in TCRdb shows in-frame clones only, minus some. The sample lists 90,000 to 150,000 clones; around 56% were seen once. Material: CD4+ T cells sorted from blood, obtained at week 4, from a patient treated with tofacitinib. These receptors were taken from a human donor with alopecia areata.

V usage is TRBV30 and J usage is TRBJ1-1; D is unresolved. The CDR3 loop spans 13 amino acids. Trimming took 2 bases from V and 4 from J, leaving 11 bases between them. Germline assignment: CDR1 GTSNPN and CDR2 SVGIG (reference sequence). CDR3 DNA: TGTGCCTGGAGTAAGGGAGGTCGCACTGAAGCTTTCTTT. It translates to CAWSKGGRTEAFF.

The chain carries TRBV7-9 and TRBJ2-3; a possible D gene is TRBD2 (5 bases). The CDR3 runs to 16 residues. Germline CDR1 SEHNR, CDR2 FQNEAQ (reference sequence). V lost 1 base to trimming and J lost 6 bases, with 17 bases between them. CDR3 loop: CASSLDPGRRVDTQYF. The DNA of the CDR3 is TGTGCCAGCAGCTTAGACCCAGGACGGCGGGTCGATACGCAGTATTTT. The variable domain in full, completed from reference TRBV7-9 and TRBJ2-3, reads DTGVSQNPRHKITKRGQNVTFRCDPISEHNRLYWYRQTLGQGPEFLTYFQNEAQLEKSRLLSDRFSAERPKGSFSTLEIQRTEQGDSAMYLCASSLDPGRRVDTQYFGPGTRLTVL.

This chain connects TRBV29-1 to TRBJ1-5; the D is unclear. This CDR3 comprises 13 residues. Germline values: CDR1 SQVTM, CDR2 ANQGSEA. Trimming took off 4 bases at V and 0 bases at J, with 7 bases between the two ends. CDR3 sequence (DNA): TGCAGCGTTGCGGAGAATAGCAATCAGCCCCAGCATTTT. Translation gives CSVAENSNQPQHF.

This clone was counted at least ten times. This chain joins TRBV7-3 and TRBJ1-1; D ambiguous. Germline CDR1 is SGHTA and CDR2 is FQGTGA. Trimming removed 7 bases from V and 1 base from J, with 10 bases in between. There are 13 residues in the CDR3. The DNA of the CDR3 is TGTGCCAGCAAATCGCAGTCGAACACTGAAGCTTTCTTT. It specifies CASKSQSNTEAFF.

This chain links TRBV23-1 with TRBJ2-3; 10 bases agree with TRBD2. TRBV23-1 is known as an ORF, though its function is uncertain. This CDR3 region has 14 residues. Losses at the gene ends were 5 bases for V and 2 bases for J; bases not matched to a gene: 1. The DNA of the CDR3 is TGCGCCAGCAGTACTAGCGGGGACACAGATACGCAGTATTTT. The encoded protein is CASSTSGDTDTQYF.

The rearrangement uses TRBV15 and TRBJ2-3; perhaps TRBD2 as D (6 bases). This CDR3 region has 15 residues. The V gene's germline CDR1 is LNHNV and CDR2 YYDKDF (reference sequence). V was pared by 5 bases and J by 1 base, with 13 bases between. The CDR3 sequence is CATSVTGGRTDTQYF. The CDR3 DNA reads as TGTGCCACCAGCGTAACCGGGGGACGCACAGATACGCAGTATTTT.

This sequence joins TRBV30 and TRBJ2-7; possibly TRBD1 or TRBD2 for D (5 bases each). The V end was cut by 0 bases, the J end by 7 bases, with 16 bases between. The germline gives CDR1 GTSNPN, CDR2 SVGIG (reference sequence). The CDR3 contains 14 residues. The chain's CDR3 is CAWSVVGPTGEQYF. In nucleotides, the CDR3 is TGTGCCTGGAGTGTAGTGGGACCTACGGGGGAGCAGTACTTC.

This clone has a handful of counts. J is TRBJ2-1 and V is TRBV4-1; 11 bases fit TRBD2. The trim removed 6 bases at V and 4 bases at J, leaving 11 bases unmatched. This CDR3 is 17 amino acids long. Germline V gene lookup returns CDR1 MGHRA and CDR2 YSYEKL. As DNA, the CDR3 is TGCGCCAGCAGACGGACTAGCGGGCGATACCCATACAATGAGCAGTTCTTC. Amino acid sequence: CASRRTSGRYPYNEQFF.

The chain combines TRBV6-6 with TRBJ1-5; D is unclear. Germline V CDR1 and CDR2: MNHNY, SVGAGI (reference sequence). V lost 3 bases, J lost 5 bases, and 14 bases lay in between. The CDR3 is made up of 15 amino acids. CDR3 amino acids: CASSYGRAGDQPQHF. Here the CDR3 DNA reads TGTGCCAGCAGTTATGGGCGGGCAGGTGATCAGCCCCAGCATTTT.

This clone was counted a few times. V usage is TRBV5-1 and J usage is TRBJ2-5; a weak D match, TRBD1 (5 bases). This CDR3 is built from 14 residues. Per germline, CDR1 SGHRS and CDR2 YFSETQ. V lost 2 bases to trimming and J lost 3 bases, with 11 bases between them. The CDR3, as DNA: TGCGCCAGCAGCTTCCCGGACACAGAAGAGACCCAGTACTTC. It specifies CASSFPDTEETQYF.

The genes are TRBV30 and TRBJ2-1; D may correspond to TRBD1 or TRBD2 (6 bases each). The CDR3 contains 13 residues. V lost 1 base and J 6 bases, leaving 10 bases between the germline ends. The germline V gene encodes CDR1 GTSNPN and CDR2 SVGIG (reference sequence). The CDR3 sequence is CAWSAPGANEQFF. The CDR3 DNA sequence: TGTGCCTGGAGTGCGCCGGGGGCCAATGAGCAGTTCTTC.

The chain is built from TRBV4-1 and TRBJ1-5; 7 bases are a match to TRBD1. The CDR3 sequence is 17 residues long. Germline trimming cut 3 bases from V and 2 bases from J; bases unmatched to any gene: 10. Germline loops: CDR1 MGHRA, CDR2 YSYEKL. The CDR3 reads CASSQGRQGEGNQPQHF. The DNA of the CDR3 is TGCGCCAGCAGCCAGGGTCGACAGGGTGAAGGCAATCAGCCCCAGCATTTT.

V usage is TRBV28 and J usage is TRBJ1-5; D gene ambiguous. Per germline, CDR1 MDHEN and CDR2 SYDVKM. The ends were cut back, 1 base at V and 3 bases at J, with 7 bases in the middle. The CDR3 sequence is 14 residues long. DNA of the CDR3: TGTGCCAGCAGTTTATCGAGCCCCAATCAGCCCCAGCATTTT. Translating it yields CASSLSSPNQPQHF.

This clone has just a few counts. The rearrangement uses TRBV30 and TRBJ2-5; D uncertain. The ends were cut back, 1 base at V and 3 bases at J, with 3 bases in the middle. Germline V lookup: CDR1 GTSNPN, CDR2 SVGIG (reference sequence). The CDR3 contains 11 residues. In nucleotides, the CDR3 is TGTGCCTGGAGTGGGAAAGAGACCCAGTACTTC. Its translation is CAWSGKETQYF.

V gene TRBV10-3 combines with J gene TRBJ1-1, with no clear D. CDR1 ENHRY and CDR2 SYGVKD come from the germline V gene. The V end was cut by 11 bases, the J end by 4 bases, with 14 bases between. The CDR3 has 12 amino acids. DNA of the CDR3: TGTGCCTCATCTACCCTCTTCACTGAAGCTTTCTTT. The encoded protein is CASSTLFTEAFF.

The sample holds one count of this clone. The rearrangement links TRBV30 to TRBJ1-2; 8 nucleotides match TRBD1. V was pared by 4 bases and J by 6 bases, with 10 bases of the junction left unmatched. The CDR3 covers 14 residues. Per germline, CDR1 GTSNPN and CDR2 SVGIG (reference sequence). CDR3 region: CAWNLVGQGNGYTF. The CDR3 coding sequence is TGTGCCTGGAATCTAGTTGGACAGGGTAATGGCTACACCTTC.

The chain links TRBV5-1 to TRBJ2-4; 7 bases map to TRBD1. V dropped 2 bases and J dropped 3; count of bases not matched to a gene: 2. In germline, CDR1 is SGHRS, CDR2 YFSETQ. There are 14 residues in the CDR3. The CDR3 region has the DNA TGCGCCAGCAGCTTCCAGGGGGACAAAAACATTCAGTACTTC. Encoded protein: CASSFQGDKNIQYF.

In the case of this clone: Other DNA sequences within the sample encode an identical CDR3. The genes are TRBV2 and TRBJ1-2; D gene ambiguous. The germline V gene encodes CDR1 SNHLY and CDR2 FYNNEI. The V end lost 6 bases, the J end lost 3 bases, and 5 bases lay between the germline ends. The CDR3 length is 11 residues. Written as DNA, the CDR3 is TGTGCCAGCAGCGGACACTATGGCTACACCTTC. Translated: CASSGHYGYTF.

The chain recombines TRBV11-2 with TRBJ2-2; no clear D. This CDR3 contains 14 residues. The germline V and J ends were trimmed by 2 bases and 6 bases, with 10 bases remaining between them. The V gene's germline CDR1 is SGHAT and CDR2 FQNNGV. The CDR3 sequence is CASSLLARSGELFF. CDR3 DNA sequence: TGTGCCAGCAGCTTATTAGCTAGATCCGGGGAGCTGTTTTTT.

This clone was observed once. The gene calls are TRBV15 and TRBJ1-6; 7 bases match TRBD1. CDR3 length: 14 residues. Trimming at V came to 5 bases and at J to 9 bases, leaving 7 bases not matched to a gene. CDR1 is LNHNV and CDR2 is YYDKDF in the germline V gene (reference sequence). CDR3 nucleotides: TGTGCCACCAGCCGCTACAGGGGTGGTTCACCCCTCCACTTT. This sequence encodes CATSRYRGGSPLHF.